What follows are 5 T cell receptor beta chains derived from one specimen sequenced in a study of Graves' ophthalmopathy and Graves' hyperthyroidism. Investigators amplified TCR beta CDR3 regions from RNA transcripts. In the first round, RT-PCR was carried out with HTBI primers, and a multiplex PCR formed the second round. Using its own MiXCR run on the multiplex PCR reads, TCRdb lists one record per CDR3 protein. This table has more than 550,000 distinct CDR3 sequences, roughly 41% appearing once. Sequencing was done on a sample of peripheral blood. These receptors came from an adult man with Graves' ophthalmopathy.

Ten or more counts support this clonotype. The V and J genes are TRBV29-1 and TRBJ1-3; the D gene is possibly TRBD1 (5 bases). V was clipped by 7 bases and J by 4 bases, with 17 bases between them. The CDR3 loop spans 14 amino acids. Germline-derived CDR1 and CDR2 are SQVTM and ANQGSEA. DNA of the CDR3: TGCAGCGAGAGCCCCCCTCGGGACGGAAACACCATATATTTT. It is translated as CSESPPRDGNTIYF.

V usage is TRBV9 and J usage is TRBJ2-6; the D is unclear. The CDR3 sequence is 9 residues long. CDR1 is SGDLS, CDR2 YYNGEE, per germline. V lost 0 bases and J 16 bases, leaving 2 bases between the germline ends. The CDR3 spells CASSVGLTF. The CDR3 region has the DNA TGTGCCAGCAGCGTAGGGCTGACTTTC.

V usage is TRBV6-1 and J usage is TRBJ2-7; D remains ambiguous. CDR1 and CDR2 from the germline V gene are MNHNS and SASEGT. The V end lost 8 bases, the J end lost 2 bases, and 13 bases lay between the germline ends. The CDR3 is 13 amino acids. The DNA for the CDR3 is TGTGCCAGCGGCCCGAGTGCAACCTACGAGCAGTACTTC. Residues: CASGPSATYEQYF.

Note on this clonotype: It may be a read error: a sequence one base away is much more abundant. The CDR3 nucleotides are TGCAGTGCTAGAGATCTGGGCACTTGCAACTATGGCTACACCTTC. Its translation is CSARDLGTCNYGYTF. The chain uses TRBV20-1 and TRBJ1-2, with unresolved D. The germline V gene encodes CDR1 DFQATT and CDR2 SNEGSKA (reference sequence). Trimming took 0 bases from V and 2 from J, leaving 13 bases between them. This CDR3 region has 15 residues.

V is TRBV20-1 and J is TRBJ2-7, with D possibly called TRBD1 or TRBD2 (5 bases each). V shed 6 bases and J shed 1 base, with 19 bases lying between them. The germline gives CDR1 DFQATT, CDR2 SNEGSKA (reference sequence). CDR3 length: 15 residues. The CDR3 region is CSASSPGTVSYEQYF. In nucleotides, the CDR3 is TGCAGTGCCAGCTCACCCGGGACCGTTTCCTACGAGCAGTACTTC.